These 13 T cell receptor beta chains came from one sample sequenced in a study of T cell clones after liver transplantation. The assay was immunoSEQ multiplex PCR, and TCRdb's table has in-frame clones only and misses some. In the table there are around 43,000 clones, 86% of which are singletons. The starting material was CD4+ T cells from blood, obtained 24 months after liver transplant. The receptors derive from a human patient who received a liver transplant. Some T cells may possibly be graft donor cells.

The V call is TRBV6-5, the J call TRBJ2-1, with 8 bases that match TRBD2. CDR1 and CDR2 from the germline V gene are MNHEY and SVGAGI. The CDR3 is made up of 15 amino acids. Trimming cost V 6 bases and J 1 base; bases outside gene matches: 5. The CDR3 reads CASSPGGVSYNEQFF. The CDR3 bases are TGTGCCAGCAGCCCGGGGGGGGTGTCCTACAATGAGCAGTTCTTC.

The rearrangement joins TRBV5-8 to TRBJ1-1, with D unresolved. In germline, CDR1 is SGHTS, CDR2 YDEGEE. V dropped 4 bases and J dropped 6 bases, with 10 bases sitting between them. This CDR3 is 12 amino acids long. Here the CDR3 reads CASSNRLAEAFF. As DNA, the CDR3 is TGTGCCAGCAGCAACCGCCTGGCTGAAGCTTTCTTT. Together with reference TRBV5-8 and TRBJ1-1, the CDR3 gives the full variable domain: EAGVTQSPTHLIKTRGQQATLRCSPISGHTSVYWYQQALGLGLQFLLWYDEGEERNRGNFPPRFSGRQFPNYSSELNVNALELEDSALYLCASSNRLAEAFFGQGTRLTVV.

This rearrangement joins TRBV2 to TRBJ1-1, with a weak D call TRBD1 (6 bases). The CDR3 is 14 residues long. Germline loops: CDR1 SNHLY, CDR2 FYNNEI. V dropped 5 bases and J dropped 3 bases, with 13 bases sitting between them. This CDR3 reads CASSLRGWDTEAFF. CDR3 bases: TGTGCCAGCAGTCTCAGGGGATGGGACACTGAAGCTTTCTTT.

This clone was counted once. CDR3 DNA sequence: TGCGCCAGCAGCCCGCGAGGGGGGGAGGGCACCGGGGAGCTGTTTTTT. As protein: CASSPRGGEGTGELFF. The V and J genes are TRBV4-1 and TRBJ2-2; weak D call: TRBD2 (7 bases). The ends were cut back, 4 bases at V and 4 bases at J, with 16 bases in the middle. The CDR3 is 16 residues long. Germline V CDR1 and CDR2: MGHRA, YSYEKL.

The V gene is TRBV6-1, the J gene TRBJ1-3, with 7 bases that match TRBD1. This CDR3 is 15 amino acids long. Per the germline V gene, CDR1 is MNHNS and CDR2 is SASEGT. J gave up 0 bases and V 6 bases, and 5 bases lay outside the gene matches. The CDR3 region is CASRLDRSSGNTIYF. The CDR3 DNA reads as TGTGCCAGCAGATTGGACAGGAGCTCTGGAAACACCATATATTTT.

V usage is TRBV5-1 and J usage is TRBJ2-1, with TRBD1 matching over 9 bases. Germline trimming cut 5 bases from V and 4 bases from J; bases unmatched to any gene: 7. Per germline, CDR1 SGHRS and CDR2 YFSETQ. The CDR3 is 15 amino acids. CDR3 region: CASSAGTGNYNEQFF. DNA for the CDR3: TGCGCCAGCAGTGCCGGGACAGGGAATTACAATGAGCAGTTCTTC.

This chain joins TRBV7-9 and TRBJ1-5, with 9 nucleotides matching TRBD1. Per the germline V gene, CDR1 is SEHNR and CDR2 is FQNEAQ (reference sequence). The CDR3 runs to 15 residues. Germline trimming cut 1 base from V and 5 bases from J; bases unmatched to any gene: 3. The CDR3 here is CASSLVGTGYQPQHF. CDR3 bases: TGTGCCAGCAGCTTAGTCGGGACAGGGTATCAGCCCCAGCATTTT.

The chain recombines TRBV19 with TRBJ2-5; no clear D gene. The V gene's germline CDR1 is LNHDA and CDR2 SQIVND (reference sequence). The CDR3 sequence is 12 residues long. Trimming left V 5 bases short and J 5 bases short, with 9 bases between. The CDR3 loop is CASSLSRETQYF. Here the CDR3 DNA reads TGTGCCAGTAGTCTCTCCCGGGAGACCCAGTACTTC.

This clone came up once. The chain uses TRBV7-7 and TRBJ2-3; D not certain. The germline V gene encodes CDR1 SSHAT and CDR2 FNYEAQ (reference sequence). CDR3 size: 13 residues. The ends were cut back, 2 bases at V and 8 bases at J, with 11 bases in the middle. The CDR3 protein is CASSLTNLGTQYF. The CDR3, as DNA: TGTGCCAGCAGCTTAACCAACCTGGGTACGCAGTATTTT.

The genes are TRBV27 and TRBJ2-2; D might be TRBD2 (5 bases). Trimming stripped 4 bases from V and 2 bases from J, with 8 bases between. The germline gives CDR1 MNHEY, CDR2 SMNVEV (reference sequence). The CDR3 has 14 residues. In DNA, the CDR3 is TGTGCCAGCAGTTCCAGCGGAAACACCGGGGAGCTGTTTTTT. Protein: CASSSSGNTGELFF.

This clone was observed a few times. V gene TRBV2 combines with J gene TRBJ1-5; maybe TRBD1 (5 bases). Trimming pared 6 bases from V and 1 base from J, leaving 13 bases between. The CDR3 has 15 amino acids. In germline, CDR1 is SNHLY, CDR2 FYNNEI. The CDR3 region is CASSSGRGSNQPQHF. CDR3 DNA sequence: TGTGCCAGCAGCTCAGGGAGGGGAAGCAATCAGCCCCAGCATTTT.

This rearrangement joins TRBV7-9 to TRBJ2-6; D ambiguous. The V and J ends lost 4 bases and 5 bases respectively, with 15 bases between them. Germline V gene lookup returns CDR1 SEHNR and CDR2 FQNEAQ (reference sequence). The CDR3 contains 16 residues. The CDR3 sequence: CASSCRVQSRANVLTF. CDR3 DNA sequence: TGTGCCAGCAGCTGTAGAGTACAAAGTCGGGCCAACGTCCTGACTTTC.

V is TRBV14 and J is TRBJ2-7; 7 bases match TRBD2. J gave up 2 bases and V 3 bases, and 4 bases lay outside the gene matches. Germline assignment: CDR1 SGHDN and CDR2 FVKESK. This CDR3 contains 14 residues. CDR3: CASSQSGITYEQYF. The DNA of the CDR3 is TGTGCCAGCAGCCAGAGCGGGATAACCTACGAGCAGTACTTC. Looking up the rest from reference TRBV14 and TRBJ2-7 gives the full variable domain: EAGVTQFPSHSVIEKGQTVTLRCDPISGHDNLYWYRRVMGKEIKFLLHFVKESKQDESGMPNNRFLAERTGGTYSTLKVQPAELEDSGVYFCASSQSGITYEQYFGPGTRLTVT.